The 23 T cell receptor beta chains below come from one sample, sequenced in a study of identical twins. MiXCR was run by TCRdb on the 5' RACE reads, yielding one entry per CDR3 protein. In the table there are 400,000 to 550,000 distinct CDR3 sequences, roughly an eighth of which are singletons. The same data also contributed to another study, on yellow fever vaccine responses in identical twins.

The sequenced material came from CD4+ T cells sorted from blood. These TCRs come from a woman between 18 and 30 years old in good health.

This clonotype appeared a few times. The chain has TRBV20-1 and TRBJ2-2; 12 bases agree with TRBD2. This CDR3 contains 14 residues. V was pared by 6 bases and J by 5 bases, with 4 bases of the junction left unmatched. Germline V CDR1 and CDR2: DFQATT, SNEGSKA (reference sequence). In nucleotides, the CDR3 is TGCAGTGCCGTACTAGCGGGAGGAACCGGGGAGCTGTTTTTT. Translating it yields CSAVLAGGTGELFF.

CDR3 nucleotide sequence: TGTGCCAGCAGACGACTAGCGGGGGGGTACGAGCAGTACTTC. Its translation: CASRRLAGGYEQYF. This chain uses TRBV27 with TRBJ2-7, with 14 bases lining up with TRBD2. Germline lookup yields CDR1 MNHEY and CDR2 SMNVEV (reference sequence). CDR3 size: 14 residues. The V segment lost 6 bases and the J segment 4 bases; nucleotides outside the gene matches: 2.

This clonotype turned up a few times. This chain connects TRBV11-2 to TRBJ2-5, with unresolved D. The germline gives CDR1 SGHAT, CDR2 FQNNGV. There are 15 residues in the CDR3. V was cut by 0 bases and J by 5 bases, with 13 bases left in between. DNA for the CDR3: TGTGCCAGCAGCTTAGAACACCAGATCGGGGAGACCCAGTACTTC. Amino acid sequence: CASSLEHQIGETQYF.

This rearrangement joins TRBV27 to TRBJ2-7; 7 positions match TRBD1. The length of the CDR3 is 15 residues. From germline, CDR1 is MNHEY and CDR2 SMNVEV (reference sequence). V shed 6 bases, J shed 0 bases, and the junction held 8 bases outside the gene matches. CDR3 sequence: CASRKGQSSSYEQYF. In DNA, the CDR3 is TGTGCCAGCAGGAAGGGACAGTCCAGCTCCTACGAGCAGTACTTC.

Only a few counts were recorded for this clonotype. V usage is TRBV12-3 or TRBV12-4 and J usage is TRBJ2-7, with a possible D match to TRBD1 (6 bases). The CDR3 runs 15 residues. V lost 1 base and J lost 3, with 13 bases in between. In nucleotides, the CDR3 is TGTGCCAGCAGTTTAGTTCTCGGGACAAGCTACGAGCAGTACTTC. It is translated as CASSLVLGTSYEQYF.

Ten or more counts support this clonotype. This chain joins TRBV28 and TRBJ2-3, with D possibly TRBD1 on 6 matching bases. The V and J ends lost 4 bases and 2 bases respectively, with 10 bases between them. This CDR3 has 14 residues. CDR1 is MDHEN, CDR2 SYDVKM, per germline. The CDR3 sequence: CASSWTAFTDTQYF. The CDR3, as DNA: TGTGCCAGCAGTTGGACAGCTTTCACAGATACGCAGTATTTT.

This clonotype was observed a handful of times. The chain uses TRBV12-3 or TRBV12-4 and TRBJ1-1; D gene uncertain. V lost 1 base and J lost 4, with 7 bases in between. The CDR3 runs to 13 residues. The CDR3 nucleotides read TGTGCCAGCAGTTTAGATCCGGGCACTGAAGCTTTCTTT. Encoded protein: CASSLDPGTEAFF.

This clonotype appeared many times. This rearrangement joins TRBV6-5 to TRBJ2-2; D uncertain. Trimming pared 6 bases from V and 1 base from J, leaving 3 bases between. Germline CDR1 and CDR2: MNHEY and SVGAGI. The CDR3 covers 12 residues. The CDR3 nucleotides are TGTGCCAGCAGGGGGAACACCGGGGAGCTGTTTTTT. Protein product: CASRGNTGELFF.

The chain carries TRBV11-2 and TRBJ2-7; 8 positions agree with TRBD1. This CDR3 is 15 amino acids long. J was trimmed by 3 bases and V by 5 bases; bases with no gene match: 9. From germline, CDR1 is SGHAT and CDR2 FQNNGV. CDR3 protein: CASSRVRTGLYEQYF. In DNA, the CDR3 is TGTGCCAGCAGCCGGGTGAGGACAGGGCTCTACGAGCAGTACTTC.

This clonotype was seen a few times. V gene TRBV7-9 combines with J gene TRBJ2-1; TRBD1 aligns across 8 bases. The CDR3 runs 16 residues. Germline CDR1 SEHNR, CDR2 FQNEAQ (reference sequence). J lost 0 bases, V lost 4 bases, and 5 bases had no gene match. The CDR3 spells CASSSRDRFSYNEQFF. The CDR3 nucleotides are TGTGCCAGCAGCTCCCGGGACAGGTTCTCCTACAATGAGCAGTTCTTC. The variable domain in full, with the rest retrieved from reference TRBV7-9 and TRBJ2-1, is DTGVSQNPRHKITKRGQNVTFRCDPISEHNRLYWYRQTLGQGPEFLTYFQNEAQLEKSRLLSDRFSAERPKGSFSTLEIQRTEQGDSAMYLCASSSRDRFSYNEQFFGPGTRLTVL.

The chain carries TRBV5-1 and TRBJ1-2; weak D call: TRBD1 (5 bases). The germline V and J ends were trimmed by 3 bases and 2 bases, with 17 bases remaining between them. The CDR3 totals 16 residues. Looked up from germline, CDR1 is SGHRS and CDR2 is YFSETQ. The CDR3 loop reads CASSSDALGGNYGYTF. Here the CDR3 DNA reads TGCGCCAGCAGCTCCGACGCCTTGGGGGGGAACTATGGCTACACCTTC. Full variable domain (missing parts from reference TRBV5-1 and TRBJ1-2): KAGVTQTPRYLIKTRGQQVTLSCSPISGHRSVSWYQQTPGQGLQFLFEYFSETQRNKGNFPGRFSGRQFSNSRSEMNVSTLELGDSALYLCASSSDALGGNYGYTFGSGTRLTVV.

This clonotype was counted a few times. The rearrangement joins TRBV7-2 to TRBJ1-4; 7 nucleotides line up with TRBD1. CDR3 size: 15 residues. The V gene end was trimmed by 5 bases and the J gene end by 0 bases; junction bases not matched to a gene: 3. The germline CDR1 and CDR2 sequences are SGHTA and FQGNSA. The CDR3: CASSAGTATNEKLFF. CDR3 sequence (DNA): TGTGCCAGCAGCGCCGGGACAGCAACTAATGAAAAACTGTTTTTT. Complete variable domain (other parts from reference TRBV7-2 and TRBJ1-4): GAGVSQSPSNKVTEKGKDVELRCDPISGHTALYWYRQSLGQGLEFLIYFQGNSAPDKSGLPSDRFSAERTGGSVSTLTIQRTQQEDSAVYLCASSAGTATNEKLFFGSGTQLSVL.

This clonotype occurred many times. The V and J genes are TRBV28 and TRBJ2-1; D is unclear. Germline assignment: CDR1 MDHEN and CDR2 SYDVKM. The length of the CDR3 is 13 residues. V was clipped by 3 bases and J by 3 bases, with 6 bases between them. As DNA, the CDR3 is TGTGCCAGCAGTTTCGGTCTCTACAATGAGCAGTTCTTC. Encoded protein: CASSFGLYNEQFF.

The rearrangement uses TRBV18 and TRBJ2-7, with TRBD2 matching 13 bases. This CDR3 comprises 16 residues. Germline assignment: CDR1 KGHSH and CDR2 LQKENI. Germline trimming cut 3 bases from V and 7 bases from J; bases unmatched to any gene: 9. Written as DNA, the CDR3 is TGTGCCAGCTCACCTCGGGGACTAGCGGGATCTGGTGAGCAGTACTTC. It codes for CASSPRGLAGSGEQYF.

V is TRBV28 and J is TRBJ2-7; 8 bases are shared with TRBD1. V gave up 5 bases and J gave up 5 bases; unmatched junction bases: 8. This CDR3 contains 14 residues. Germline V CDR1 and CDR2: MDHEN, SYDVKM. The CDR3 loop reads CASSRTGRSDEQYF. In nucleotides, the CDR3 is TGTGCCAGCAGTCGGACAGGGCGGTCGGACGAGCAGTACTTC.

The chain links TRBV18 to TRBJ2-1, with TRBD2 matching 8 bases. Germline V gene lookup returns CDR1 KGHSH and CDR2 LQKENI. CDR3 length: 15 amino acids. J lost 4 bases, V lost 6 bases, and 8 bases had no gene match. As DNA, the CDR3 is TGTGCCAGCTCTCCCGTCACTAGCGGATACAATGAGCAGTTCTTC. Translated, it gives CASSPVTSGYNEQFF.

The rearrangement joins TRBV20-1 to TRBJ2-1; D may match TRBD1 or TRBD2 (6 bases each). Germline V gives CDR1 DFQATT, CDR2 SNEGSKA (reference sequence). Trimming stripped 6 bases from V and 2 bases from J, with 17 bases between. The CDR3 runs to 15 residues. CDR3 residues: CSAPGRGGTYNEQFF. In DNA, the CDR3 is TGCAGTGCCCCCGGCAGGGGAGGTACCTACAATGAGCAGTTCTTC.

In its sample, this clonotype was seen many times. The J gene is TRBJ2-2, the V gene TRBV2, with 7 positions matching TRBD1. Germline trimming cut 7 bases from V and 5 bases from J; bases unmatched to any gene: 10. There are 15 residues in the CDR3. Germline CDR1 SNHLY, CDR2 FYNNEI. The CDR3 here is CASTLWDSHTGELFF. The CDR3 nucleotides are TGTGCCAGCACCCTCTGGGACAGTCATACCGGGGAGCTGTTTTTT.

The J gene is TRBJ2-4, the V gene TRBV7-2; D is ambiguous. This CDR3 contains 17 residues. With 1 base removed from V and 0 bases from J, the gap between germline ends came to 13 bases. Germline CDR1 and CDR2: SGHTA and FQGNSA. CDR3 protein: CASSLGWQTLAKNIQYF. CDR3 DNA: TGTGCCAGCAGCTTAGGATGGCAGACCTTAGCCAAAAACATTCAGTACTTC.

This chain joins TRBV7-2 and TRBJ2-2, with D perhaps matching TRBD1 (5 bases). Germline V CDR1 and CDR2: SGHTA, FQGNSA. The CDR3 runs 17 residues. V lost 1 base and J lost 0, with 12 bases in between. This CDR3 is CASSLGRTGANTGELFF. DNA for the CDR3: TGTGCCAGCAGCTTAGGGAGAACAGGAGCGAACACCGGGGAGCTGTTTTTT.

This clonotype was observed a handful of times. The V gene is TRBV6-5, the J gene TRBJ2-1, with 9 bases lining up with TRBD2. This CDR3 is built from 16 residues. V gave up 3 bases and J gave up 5 bases; unmatched junction bases: 8. In germline, CDR1 is MNHEY, CDR2 SVGAGI. In DNA form, the CDR3 reads TGTGCCAGCAGTTATCGGCTGCTAGCGGGAAACAATGAGCAGTTCTTC. This encodes CASSYRLLAGNNEQFF.

This clonotype was found a few times. V is TRBV6-1 and J is TRBJ2-1; TRBD2 matches at 13 bases. CDR1 and CDR2 from the germline V gene are MNHNS and SASEGT. The V segment lost 11 bases and the J segment 0 bases; nucleotides outside the gene matches: 10. The CDR3 totals 17 residues. CDR3: CAGGTSGIKSSYNEQFF. For the CDR3, the DNA is TGTGCCGGCGGGACTAGCGGGATCAAAAGCTCCTACAATGAGCAGTTCTTC.

The rearrangement links TRBV4-2 to TRBJ2-1, with 9 bases identical to TRBD1. This CDR3 region has 15 residues. V lost 4 bases, J lost 6 bases, and 7 bases stayed unmatched. The germline CDR1 and CDR2 sequences are LGHNA and YNFKEQ. The CDR3: CASSPGDRDVNEQFF. CDR3 DNA sequence: TGTGCCAGCAGCCCCGGGGACAGGGATGTCAATGAGCAGTTCTTC.